Each of the 22 T cell receptor beta chains below was sequenced from the same sample in a study of memory CD4+ T cells and cytomegalovirus serostatus. Assay used: immunoSEQ multiplex PCR; TCRdb lists only in-frame clones, some missing. Among about 40,000 clones listed, 60% to 85% were seen once. The sort gate was single viable CD3+CD4+CD8-CD45RO+ cells for memory CD4+ T cells. The sequencing sample was made of memory CD4+ T cells from blood. All receptors derive from an adult in good health and CMV-seronegative.

The CDR3 sequence is CASSLSGNPVDTQYF. CDR3 DNA: TGTGCCAGCAGCTTGAGCGGGAATCCGGTAGATACGCAGTATTTT. The gene calls are TRBV7-2 and TRBJ2-3; 7 bases match TRBD2. This CDR3 is built from 15 residues. CDR1 is SGHTA and CDR2 is FQGNSA in the germline V gene. Trimming at V came to 3 bases and at J to 5 bases, leaving 8 bases not matched to a gene. Full variable domain (outside the CDR3, taken from reference TRBV7-2 and TRBJ2-3): GAGVSQSPSNKVTEKGKDVELRCDPISGHTALYWYRQSLGQGLEFLIYFQGNSAPDKSGLPSDRFSAERTGGSVSTLTIQRTQQEDSAVYLCASSLSGNPVDTQYFGPGTRLTVL.

This clone was detected a few times. V and J are TRBV19 and TRBJ1-1, with TRBD1 as a possible D gene (5 bases). V gave up 6 bases and J gave up 3 bases, with 14 bases separating them. Germline V lookup: CDR1 LNHDA, CDR2 SQIVND (reference sequence). The CDR3 has 14 amino acids. CDR3 protein: CASRYGEGYTEAFF. The CDR3 DNA reads as TGTGCCAGTAGATACGGAGAGGGGTACACTGAAGCTTTCTTT.

The sample holds a few counts of this clone. This chain uses TRBV7-2 with TRBJ2-3; 8 nucleotides line up with TRBD2. Germline CDR1 and CDR2: SGHTA and FQGNSA. V lost 3 bases to trimming and J lost 4 bases; unmatched junction nucleotides: 6. The CDR3 length is 15 residues. The CDR3 DNA reads as TGTGCCAGCAGCTTTCAGCGGGAGCCCGCAGATACGCAGTATTTT. Protein sequence: CASSFQREPADTQYF.

This clone was counted a few times. The chain couples TRBV27 to TRBJ1-1, with no clear D. CDR1 is MNHEY and CDR2 is SMNVEV in the germline V gene (reference sequence). CDR3 length: 14 amino acids. V dropped 8 bases and J dropped 2 bases, with 15 bases sitting between them. The CDR3 protein is CASSEGGRNTEAFF. The CDR3 bases are TGTGCCAGCTCGGAGGGCGGGAGAAACACTGAAGCTTTCTTT.

V is TRBV5-4 and J is TRBJ1-5, with unresolved D. The CDR3 spans 17 residues. Germline V gene data show CDR1 as SGHNT and CDR2 as YYREEE (reference sequence). With 0 bases removed from V and 2 bases from J, the gap between germline ends came to 15 bases. CDR3: CASSLAWGGRRNQPQHF. CDR3 nucleotides: TGTGCCAGCAGCTTGGCCTGGGGAGGGCGGCGCAATCAGCCCCAGCATTTT.

The chain is built from TRBV7-2 and TRBJ1-3; D not certain. The CDR3 extends over 13 amino acids. Germline-derived CDR1 and CDR2 are SGHTA and FQGNSA. Trimming left V 1 base short and J 8 bases short, with 9 bases between. The CDR3 region is CASSLVARDTIYF. The CDR3 coding sequence is TGTGCCAGCAGCTTAGTAGCCAGAGACACCATATATTTT.

Sample share makes this clone medium-sized. V is TRBV7-6 and J is TRBJ2-5, with 8 bases lining up with TRBD1. The CDR3 sequence is 14 residues long. V gave up 4 bases and J gave up 2 bases; unmatched junction bases: 3. CDR1 is SGHVS and CDR2 is FNYEAQ in the germline V gene. The CDR3 here is CASSWTGTQETQYF. As DNA, the CDR3 is TGTGCCAGCAGCTGGACAGGGACTCAAGAGACCCAGTACTTC.

The J gene is TRBJ1-3, the V gene TRBV7-2, with D unclear. The CDR3 runs 15 residues. With 4 bases removed from V and 0 bases from J, the gap between germline ends came to 10 bases. CDR1 is SGHTA and CDR2 is FQGNSA in the germline V gene. The CDR3 here is CASSSRWGSGNTIYF. CDR3 DNA: TGTGCCAGCAGCTCCCGATGGGGCTCTGGAAACACCATATATTTT. Full variable domain (outside the CDR3, taken from reference TRBV7-2 and TRBJ1-3): GAGVSQSPSNKVTEKGKDVELRCDPISGHTALYWYRQSLGQGLEFLIYFQGNSAPDKSGLPSDRFSAERTGGSVSTLTIQRTQQEDSAVYLCASSSRWGSGNTIYFGEGSWLTVV.

J is TRBJ2-2 and V is TRBV30; 14 positions agree with TRBD2. V lost 4 bases to trimming and J lost 5 bases; unmatched junction nucleotides: 9. CDR3 length: 17 residues. Germline CDR1 is GTSNPN and CDR2 is SVGIG (reference sequence). The CDR3 sequence: CAWTKTRTSGRTGELFF. CDR3 in DNA: TGTGCCTGGACCAAAACACGGACTAGCGGGAGGACCGGGGAGCTGTTTTTT.

The chain links TRBV6-6 to TRBJ1-1; no clear D. The CDR3 extends over 14 amino acids. Trimming stripped 8 bases from V and 4 bases from J, with 17 bases between. From germline, CDR1 is MNHNY and CDR2 SVGAGI (reference sequence). In DNA, the CDR3 is TGTGCCAGCTTAAGGTTTGACGATGGCACTGAAGCTTTCTTT. Protein: CASLRFDDGTEAFF.

The J gene is TRBJ2-7, the V gene TRBV7-7; D is perhaps TRBD2 (5 bases). This CDR3 is built from 13 residues. Per the germline V gene, CDR1 is SSHAT and CDR2 is FNYEAQ (reference sequence). V shed 1 base and J shed 5 bases, with 9 bases lying between them. The CDR3 nucleotides are TGTGCCAGCAGCTTAGAGAGGACTGACGAGCAGTACTTC. Amino acid sequence: CASSLERTDEQYF.

The V call is TRBV7-9, the J call TRBJ2-1; 11 nucleotides line up with TRBD2. CDR1 and CDR2 (germline): SEHNR, FQNEAQ (reference sequence). V lost 5 bases, J lost 3 bases, and 6 bases stayed unmatched. The length of the CDR3 is 16 residues. The CDR3 sequence is CASSARLAGFYNEQFF. CDR3 sequence (DNA): TGTGCCAGCAGCGCACGACTAGCGGGATTCTACAATGAGCAGTTCTTC. Full variable domain (outside the CDR3, taken from reference TRBV7-9 and TRBJ2-1): DTGVSQNPRHKITKRGQNVTFRCDPISEHNRLYWYRQTLGQGPEFLTYFQNEAQLEKSRLLSDRFSAERPKGSFSTLEIQRTEQGDSAMYLCASSARLAGFYNEQFFGPGTRLTVL.

This chain uses TRBV7-8 with TRBJ2-5; tentative D call: TRBD1 (6 bases). In germline, CDR1 is SGHVS, CDR2 FQNEAQ. The CDR3 covers 19 residues. The ends were cut back, 1 base at V and 4 bases at J, with 25 bases in the middle. CDR3 nucleotide sequence: TGTGCCAGCAGCTTAGTTCAGCGGTCCCGACAGATAGGGGGAGAGACCCAGTACTTC. Translation: CASSLVQRSRQIGGETQYF.

The V and J genes are TRBV5-4 and TRBJ2-2; D gene ambiguous. CDR1 SGHNT and CDR2 YYREEE come from the germline V gene (reference sequence). The CDR3 covers 15 residues. V was trimmed by 5 bases and J by 7 bases, leaving 18 bases between them. This chain's CDR3 is CASSFDPTLGGELFF. CDR3 bases: TGTGCCAGCAGTTTCGACCCGACCTTGGGCGGGGAGCTGTTTTTT.

This clone was found once. The chain recombines TRBV19 with TRBJ2-5; 13 bases match TRBD2. Germline V gene lookup returns CDR1 LNHDA and CDR2 SQIVND (reference sequence). This CDR3 region has 17 residues. J lost 5 bases, V lost 6 bases, and 12 bases had no gene match. CDR3 DNA sequence: TGTGCCAGTAGCCCCGGGACTAGCGGGACGGTCATGGAGACCCAGTACTTC. Protein product: CASSPGTSGTVMETQYF.

This chain joins TRBV5-4 and TRBJ2-3; 9 bases match TRBD1. V dropped 0 bases and J dropped 5; count of bases not matched to a gene: 10. From germline, CDR1 is SGHNT and CDR2 YYREEE (reference sequence). The CDR3 is 17 amino acids. CDR3 sequence: CASSLEALGQGEDTQYF. The CDR3, as DNA: TGTGCCAGCAGCTTGGAGGCGTTGGGACAGGGCGAAGATACGCAGTATTTT.

This clone was picked up a small number of times. The chain joins TRBV6-1 to TRBJ1-3; TRBD1 might be the D (6 bases). Germline CDR1 MNHNS, CDR2 SASEGT. The ends were cut back, 2 bases at V and 2 bases at J, with 10 bases in the middle. The CDR3 totals 15 residues. CDR3 bases: TGTGCCAGCAGTGAACAATCAGGGGCTGGAAACACCATATATTTT. It yields the protein CASSEQSGAGNTIYF.

This chain uses TRBV5-1 with TRBJ2-1; TRBD2 is a possible D gene (6 bases). Trimming removed 4 bases at V and 13 bases at J, with 15 bases between. The CDR3 has 12 amino acids. Germline values: CDR1 SGHRS, CDR2 YFSETQ. In DNA, the CDR3 is TGCGCCAGCAGCCGCGGGACCGCAGATCAGTTCTTC. This encodes CASSRGTADQFF.

The chain carries TRBV19 and TRBJ1-1, with D unclear. The CDR3 has 14 amino acids. V lost 3 bases and J lost 5, with 13 bases in between. CDR1 is LNHDA and CDR2 is SQIVND in the germline V gene (reference sequence). CDR3 in amino acids: CASSINPDRTEAFF. DNA for the CDR3: TGTGCCAGTAGTATCAACCCGGACCGGACTGAAGCTTTCTTT.

V gene TRBV9 combines with J gene TRBJ2-2; D is unresolved. The V end lost 3 bases, the J end lost 2 bases, and 8 bases lay between the germline ends. The CDR3 covers 14 residues. Per the germline V gene, CDR1 is SGDLS and CDR2 is YYNGEE. The CDR3, as DNA: TGTGCCAGCAGCGCGCCGGCTAACACCGGGGAGCTGTTTTTT. Translated: CASSAPANTGELFF. The variable domain in full, completed from reference TRBV9 and TRBJ2-2, reads DSGVTQTPKHLITATGQRVTLRCSPRSGDLSVYWYQQSLDQGLQFLIQYYNGEERAKGNILERFSAQQFPDLHSELNLSSLELGDSALYFCASSAPANTGELFFGEGSRLTVL.

This chain links TRBV5-1 with TRBJ2-5; TRBD1 might be the D (5 bases). Trimming took off 0 bases at V and 4 bases at J, with 10 bases between the two ends. Germline V gene data show CDR1 as SGHRS and CDR2 as YFSETQ. The length of the CDR3 is 14 residues. CDR3 coding DNA: TGCGCCAGCAGCTTGGAGAGCCAGGGAGAGACCCAGTACTTC. Its protein is CASSLESQGETQYF.

A few counts support this clone. This chain uses TRBV28 with TRBJ2-7; possibly TRBD1 or TRBD2 for D (5 bases each). This CDR3 comprises 15 residues. Trimming shortened V by 3 bases and J by 1 base, and 13 bases separated the two germline ends. Germline CDR1 MDHEN, CDR2 SYDVKM. As DNA, the CDR3 is TGTGCCAGCAGTTTGGGGGTGGCCCATTCCTACGAGCAGTACTTC. Translated: CASSLGVAHSYEQYF.